One and the same sample provided the 26 T cell receptor beta chains below, sequenced in a study of shared clonotypes between healthy human individuals. Generated by immunoSEQ multiplex PCR, the TCRdb table keeps only in-frame clones and is missing some. In the table there are more than 500,000 clones, roughly 95% of which are singletons. The sequencing sample was made of naive CD4+ T cells sorted from blood. Subset noted: CD45RA+ positively selected. These receptors were taken from a woman aged 25-40 years in good health.

V gene TRBV27 combines with J gene TRBJ2-2, with 9 bases aligning to TRBD2. CDR1 MNHEY and CDR2 SMNVEV come from the germline V gene (reference sequence). The V and J ends lost 6 bases and 2 bases, in that order; junction bases with no gene match: 4. This CDR3 has 15 amino acids. CDR3 loop: CASRFSGSNTGELFF. The CDR3 DNA is TGTGCCAGCAGGTTTAGCGGGAGTAACACCGGGGAGCTGTTTTTT.

The chain is built from TRBV4-2 and TRBJ2-2; TRBD1 aligns across 7 bases. Germline V CDR1 and CDR2: LGHNA, YNFKEQ. The CDR3 is 18 amino acids. J lost 1 base, V lost 0 bases, and 8 bases had no gene match. Here the CDR3 DNA reads TGTGCCAGCAGCCAAGATATGGTGCGGACAGGGAACACCGGGGAGCTGTTTTTT. This translates into CASSQDMVRTGNTGELFF.

The CDR3 reads CASTKRDTGELFF. The DNA for the CDR3 is TGTGCCAGTACCAAGCGAGACACCGGGGAGCTGTTTTTT. V gene TRBV28 combines with J gene TRBJ2-2; D gene ambiguous. The germline V gene encodes CDR1 MDHEN and CDR2 SYDVKM. The V and J ends lost 9 bases and 3 bases respectively, with 11 bases between them. CDR3 length: 13 amino acids.

The chain has TRBV5-5 and TRBJ1-1; weak D call: TRBD1 (5 bases). Germline CDR1 and CDR2: SGHKS and YYEKEE (reference sequence). The germline V and J ends were trimmed by 1 base and 2 bases, with 6 bases remaining between them. This CDR3 is 13 amino acids long. CDR3 in DNA: TGTGCCAGCAGCTTGCAGGGAAACACTGAAGCTTTCTTT. It is translated as CASSLQGNTEAFF.

The rearrangement joins TRBV28 to TRBJ1-1, with 7 bases matching TRBD1. J lost 3 bases, V lost 2 bases, and 3 bases had no gene match. Germline V gives CDR1 MDHEN, CDR2 SYDVKM. The CDR3 has 14 residues. The CDR3 DNA reads as TGTGCCAGCAGTTTAGTCCAGGGGGACACTGAAGCTTTCTTT. It specifies CASSLVQGDTEAFF. Full variable domain (remainder filled in from reference TRBV28 and TRBJ1-1): DVKVTQSSRYLVKRTGEKVFLECVQDMDHENMFWYRQDPGLGLRLIYFSYDVKMKEKGDIPEGYSVSREKKERFSLILESASTNQTSMYLCASSLVQGDTEAFFGQGTRLTVV.

V gene TRBV28 combines with J gene TRBJ1-5; D gene ambiguous. The V and J ends lost 0 bases and 4 bases respectively, with 13 bases between them. The CDR3 is 16 amino acids. Per germline, CDR1 MDHEN and CDR2 SYDVKM. CDR3 bases: TGTGCCAGCAGTTTATGGCGACGATCTGGAAATCAGCCCCAGCATTTT. Translated, it gives CASSLWRRSGNQPQHF.

The V gene is TRBV2, the J gene TRBJ2-7; D uncertain. V gave up 4 bases and J gave up 4 bases, with 11 bases separating them. This CDR3 has 13 amino acids. Looked up from germline, CDR1 is SNHLY and CDR2 is FYNNEI. Written as DNA, the CDR3 is TGTGCCAGCAGTGCCAGCTACCTTTACGAGCAGTACTTC. It specifies CASSASYLYEQYF.

This rearrangement joins TRBV28 to TRBJ1-5; TRBD1 aligns across 8 bases. The CDR3 consists of 15 residues. With 5 bases clipped from V and 6 bases from J, the junction kept 9 bases outside the gene matches. Germline V lookup: CDR1 MDHEN, CDR2 SYDVKM. The CDR3 sequence is CASSPSTGAIQPQHF. In DNA form, the CDR3 reads TGTGCCAGCAGTCCGTCGACAGGGGCGATTCAGCCCCAGCATTTT.

The chain links TRBV5-4 to TRBJ2-5; D gene ambiguous. The CDR3 runs to 13 residues. V lost 4 bases and J lost 5, with 12 bases in between. Germline V CDR1 and CDR2: SGHNT, YYREEE (reference sequence). CDR3 in amino acids: CASSPGSIETQYF. In DNA form, the CDR3 reads TGTGCCAGCAGCCCCGGGTCTATCGAGACCCAGTACTTC.

This chain links TRBV4-1 with TRBJ2-2; D call uncertain. Between the trimmed V and J ends, which lost 2 bases and 6 bases, there was a span of 10 bases. Germline lookup yields CDR1 MGHRA and CDR2 YSYEKL. CDR3 length: 14 residues. The CDR3: CASSQMPAAGELFF. The CDR3 DNA is TGCGCCAGCAGCCAAATGCCGGCAGCCGGGGAGCTGTTTTTT.

V usage is TRBV28 and J usage is TRBJ2-7; tentatively, D is TRBD1 or TRBD2 (5 bases each). The CDR3 is 15 residues long. V lost 5 bases and J lost 4, with 18 bases in between. Germline V gene data show CDR1 as MDHEN and CDR2 as SYDVKM. This chain's CDR3 is CASSGPGTGSYEQYF. The CDR3 DNA reads TGTGCCAGCAGTGGACCCGGGACGGGGAGTTACGAGCAGTACTTC.

The chain has TRBV6-1 and TRBJ2-7, with 9 bases matching TRBD1. With 6 bases clipped from V and 5 bases from J, the junction kept 5 bases outside the gene matches. This CDR3 has 13 amino acids. The V gene's germline CDR1 is MNHNS and CDR2 SASEGT. CDR3 protein: CASSMDRGHEQYF. CDR3 DNA sequence: TGTGCCAGCAGCATGGACAGGGGCCACGAGCAGTACTTC.

The chain recombines TRBV6-1 with TRBJ1-5; 7 bases fit TRBD1. Germline V CDR1 and CDR2: MNHNS, SASEGT. V dropped 3 bases and J dropped 7; count of bases not matched to a gene: 3. The CDR3 has 13 residues. The CDR3 sequence is CASSERGPQPQHF. The DNA for the CDR3 is TGTGCCAGCAGTGAGAGGGGGCCCCAGCCCCAGCATTTT.

This chain links TRBV29-1 with TRBJ2-5; D gene uncertain. The DNA end is more similar to TRBJ2-7, so the J call may be wrong. Looked up from germline, CDR1 is SQVTM and CDR2 is ANQGSEA. CDR3 size: 14 residues. DNA of the CDR3: TGCAGCGTTAAGGACCTTCAAGACATCGACGAGCAGTACTTC. Translating gives CSVKDLQDIDEQYF.

V is TRBV27 and J is TRBJ2-7; weak D call: TRBD2 (7 bases). V was trimmed by 2 bases and J by 7 bases, leaving 15 bases between them. CDR1 is MNHEY and CDR2 is SMNVEV in the germline V gene (reference sequence). This CDR3 has 14 residues. CDR3 coding DNA: TGTGCCAGCAGTTTAACTCGGGGGGCGGGAGAGCAGTACTTC. The encoded protein is CASSLTRGAGEQYF.

This clone came up once. The rearrangement joins TRBV5-6 to TRBJ2-3; D not certain. Looked up from germline, CDR1 is SGHDT and CDR2 is YYEEEE. The CDR3 is made up of 15 amino acids. Trimming took 1 base from V and 3 from J, leaving 12 bases between them. The CDR3 region has the DNA TGTGCCAGCAGCTTGATTGGCAGACCTACAGATACGCAGTATTTT. Translating gives CASSLIGRPTDTQYF.

J is TRBJ1-6 and V is TRBV5-4, with D perhaps matching TRBD1 (6 bases). V lost 1 base and J lost 7, with 9 bases in between. The germline V gene has CDR1 SGHNT and CDR2 YYREEE (reference sequence). The CDR3 totals 14 residues. CDR3 in amino acids: CASSLPGANSPLHF. As DNA, the CDR3 is TGTGCCAGCAGCTTGCCAGGGGCAAATTCACCCCTCCACTTT.

This chain links TRBV11-2 with TRBJ2-2; D unclear. This CDR3 is built from 14 residues. V lost 5 bases to trimming and J lost 1 base, with 8 bases between them. CDR1 and CDR2 from the germline V gene are SGHAT and FQNNGV. The DNA for the CDR3 is TGTGCCAGCAGCGGATTTATGAACACCGGGGAGCTGTTTTTT. This gives the protein CASSGFMNTGELFF.

The chain recombines TRBV28 with TRBJ2-2; 8 bases align to TRBD1. This CDR3 is built from 15 residues. Germline values: CDR1 MDHEN, CDR2 SYDVKM. Losses at the gene ends were 7 bases for V and 4 bases for J; bases not matched to a gene: 8. This chain's CDR3 is CASTPTGAGTGELFF. The CDR3 DNA follows: TGTGCCAGCACTCCGACAGGGGCCGGCACCGGGGAGCTGTTTTTT. Complete variable domain (other parts from reference TRBV28 and TRBJ2-2): DVKVTQSSRYLVKRTGEKVFLECVQDMDHENMFWYRQDPGLGLRLIYFSYDVKMKEKGDIPEGYSVSREKKERFSLILESASTNQTSMYLCASTPTGAGTGELFFGEGSRLTVL.

The chain joins TRBV6-5 to TRBJ1-5; D is unclear. Per germline, CDR1 MNHEY and CDR2 SVGAGI. The V and J ends lost 4 bases and 1 base respectively, with 5 bases between them. The CDR3 is 13 residues long. The CDR3 DNA is TGTGCCAGCAGTTCCCTCAGCAATCAGCCCCAGCATTTT. Translated, it gives CASSSLSNQPQHF.

This chain joins TRBV9 and TRBJ2-7, with D perhaps assigned TRBD1 or TRBD2 (6 bases each). Germline values: CDR1 SGDLS, CDR2 YYNGEE. This CDR3 has 15 residues. Trimming stripped 0 bases from V and 2 bases from J, with 12 bases between. CDR3 sequence reads: CASSVGGRGPYEQYF. CDR3 DNA sequence: TGTGCCAGCAGCGTAGGGGGGCGGGGACCCTACGAGCAGTACTTC.

The CDR3 reads CASLQGGARWYGYTF. For the CDR3, the DNA is TGTGCCAGCTTACAAGGCGGGGCCCGCTGGTATGGCTACACCTTC. The chain employs TRBV28 and TRBJ1-2; a possible D gene is TRBD1 (5 bases). Trimming pared 8 bases from V and 5 bases from J, leaving 21 bases between. Germline loops: CDR1 MDHEN, CDR2 SYDVKM. The CDR3 covers 15 residues.

The genes are TRBV28 and TRBJ2-7, with 11 bases that match TRBD2. Trimming took 5 bases from V and 2 from J; bases not matched to a gene: 8. From germline, CDR1 is MDHEN and CDR2 SYDVKM. The CDR3 is 16 amino acids. DNA of the CDR3: TGTGCCAGCAGTGGGGGAGGACTAGCGGGTACCTACGAGCAGTACTTC. As protein: CASSGGGLAGTYEQYF.

The rearrangement links TRBV6-1 to TRBJ2-3, with 12 bases lining up with TRBD2. Germline V gene sequence: CDR1 MNHNS, CDR2 SASEGT. The CDR3 is made up of 14 amino acids. V was pared by 8 bases and J by 3 bases, with 3 bases of the junction left unmatched. For the CDR3, the DNA is TGTGCCAGCGCTAGCGGGAGGGCAACAGATACGCAGTATTTT. It encodes CASASGRATDTQYF.

The V gene is TRBV19, the J gene TRBJ2-6; possible D gene TRBD1, 5 bases. Germline V gene sequence: CDR1 LNHDA, CDR2 SQIVND (reference sequence). The length of the CDR3 is 15 residues. The V gene lost 5 bases and the J gene lost 1 base, with 9 bases spanning the gap. The CDR3 sequence is CASSRYRSGANVLTF. In DNA form, the CDR3 reads TGTGCCAGTAGTCGCTACAGGTCTGGGGCCAACGTCCTGACTTTC.

The chain links TRBV7-9 to TRBJ2-1; the D is unclear. Germline values: CDR1 SEHNR, CDR2 FQNEAQ (reference sequence). The CDR3 is made up of 11 amino acids. Trimming shortened V by 8 bases and J by 5 bases, and 7 bases separated the two germline ends. The CDR3 nucleotides are TGTGCCAGCCAAACGAACAATGAGCAGTTCTTC. Translated: CASQTNNEQFF.